Each of the 15 T cell receptor beta chains below was sequenced from the same sample in a study of CD8 T cells in ankylosing spondylitis. TCRdb reprocessed the 5' RACE reads via MiXCR and lists one record per CDR3 protein. The sample lists approximately 110,000 distinct CDR3 sequences; around 24% were seen once. Sequences were obtained from synovial fluid, either unsorted or a sorted T cell fraction (not recorded which). These TCRs come from a male donor with ankylosing spondylitis.

This clonotype was seen a few times. The V and J genes are TRBV7-9 and TRBJ2-1; D is tentatively TRBD1 or TRBD2 (5 bases each). The V gene's germline CDR1 is SEHNR and CDR2 FQNEAQ (reference sequence). The CDR3 is made up of 15 amino acids. V was shortened by 6 bases and J by 9 bases, with 21 bases between the two germline ends. The CDR3 here is CASSPLGTTFGEQFF. CDR3 nucleotides: TGTGCCAGCAGTCCCCTCGGGACCACCTTTGGTGAGCAGTTCTTC.

The J gene is TRBJ1-4, the V gene TRBV29-1, with D possibly TRBD1 on 5 matching bases. CDR1 is SQVTM, CDR2 ANQGSEA, per germline. The CDR3 loop spans 13 amino acids. Trimming removed 7 bases from V and 5 bases from J, with 14 bases in between. The CDR3 DNA reads as TGCAGCGGACGCTTGGGGGGAAATGAAAAACTGTTTTTT. Amino acid sequence: CSGRLGGNEKLFF.

This clonotype came up a few times. V usage is TRBV4-1 and J usage is TRBJ1-2; no reliable D call. Germline values: CDR1 MGHRA, CDR2 YSYEKL. The V end lost 1 base, the J end lost 5 bases, and 5 bases lay between the germline ends. The CDR3 totals 12 residues. The CDR3 protein is CASSQVLYGYTF. The CDR3 DNA is TGCGCCAGCAGCCAAGTTTTGTATGGCTACACCTTC.

This clonotype was counted only a few times. The chain has TRBV20-1 and TRBJ2-2, with D unresolved. The CDR3 extends over 12 amino acids. V shed 3 bases and J shed 1 base, with 3 bases lying between them. Germline V gene data show CDR1 as DFQATT and CDR2 as SNEGSKA (reference sequence). The CDR3 loop is CSARKNTGELFF. In nucleotides, the CDR3 is TGCAGTGCTAGGAAGAACACCGGGGAGCTGTTTTTT.

V and J are TRBV12-5 and TRBJ2-1, with 8 bases matching TRBD1. CDR3 size: 13 residues. Looked up from germline, CDR1 is LGHNT and CDR2 is FRNRAP. V dropped 10 bases and J dropped 10; count of bases not matched to a gene: 12. CDR3 amino acids: CATAQGGPIEQFF. CDR3 DNA: TGTGCTACAGCACAGGGGGGCCCAATCGAGCAGTTCTTC.

The V gene is TRBV6-2 or TRBV6-3, the J gene TRBJ2-7; TRBD2 is a possible D gene (6 bases). The CDR3 has 13 residues. V gave up 10 bases and J gave up 3 bases, with 16 bases separating them. Germline V gene data show CDR1 as MNHEY and CDR2 as SVGEGT. The CDR3 spells CATMEGGLYEQYV. In DNA, the CDR3 is TGTGCCACCATGGAGGGCGGCCTCTACGAGCAGTACGTC.

In this sample, this clonotype turned up once. The chain combines TRBV6-1 with TRBJ2-3; the D gene is possibly TRBD1 (5 bases). There are 14 residues in the CDR3. Trimming cost V 3 bases and J 7 bases, with 14 bases left between them. The germline CDR1 and CDR2 sequences are MNHNS and SASEGT. CDR3 in DNA: TGTGCCAGCAGTGACAGGGCGCTTCCTAATACGCAGTATTTT. Its translation is CASSDRALPNTQYF.

J is TRBJ2-1 and V is TRBV29-1; D uncertain. Germline values: CDR1 SQVTM, CDR2 ANQGSEA. Trimming stripped 5 bases from V and 8 bases from J, with 13 bases between. This CDR3 region has 12 residues. In nucleotides, the CDR3 is TGCAGCGTTTTGCGAGTGGCCGATGAGCAGTTCTTC. Its translation is CSVLRVADEQFF.

The V gene is TRBV7-8, the J gene TRBJ2-7, with D possibly matching TRBD2 (5 bases). The V gene lost 3 bases and the J gene lost 5 bases, with 11 bases spanning the gap. This CDR3 comprises 13 residues. CDR1 is SGHVS, CDR2 FQNEAQ, per germline. The chain's CDR3 is CASSLYDGDEQYF. The CDR3 bases are TGTGCCAGCAGCTTGTATGACGGGGACGAGCAGTACTTC.

This clonotype has at least ten counts. The gene calls are TRBV4-1 and TRBJ2-2; 7 bases fit TRBD1. Germline CDR1 is MGHRA and CDR2 is YSYEKL. The ends lost 4 bases at V and 6 bases at J; junction bases unmatched: 5. This CDR3 is built from 14 residues. CDR3 in DNA: TGCGCCAGCAGCCGAAACAGGGGTCCCGGGGAGCTGTTTTTT. Amino acids: CASSRNRGPGELFF.

The chain is built from TRBV6-2 or TRBV6-3 and TRBJ2-5; TRBD2 agrees at 12 bases. V dropped 5 bases and J dropped 3; count of bases not matched to a gene: 7. This CDR3 contains 16 residues. From germline, CDR1 is MNHEY and CDR2 SVGEGT. The CDR3 is CASSLRGLAGKETQYF. CDR3 sequence (DNA): TGTGCCAGCAGTCTCAGAGGACTAGCGGGAAAAGAGACCCAGTACTTC.

This clonotype was detected only a few times. This chain connects TRBV12-3 or TRBV12-4 to TRBJ1-3; tentative D call: TRBD1 (5 bases). The V gene lost 6 bases and the J gene lost 7 bases, with 16 bases spanning the gap. CDR3 size: 14 residues. CDR3 sequence reads: CASRGTGLGNTIYF. As DNA, the CDR3 is TGTGCCAGCAGGGGGACGGGCTTGGGCAACACCATATATTTT.

The gene calls are TRBV15 and TRBJ1-1, with TRBD1 matching over 8 bases. Germline V lookup: CDR1 LNHNV, CDR2 YYDKDF (reference sequence). This CDR3 spans 14 amino acids. V was pared by 4 bases and J by 9 bases, with 10 bases of the junction left unmatched. The CDR3 sequence: CATSIPGTGRKAFF. The CDR3 nucleotides read TGTGCCACCAGCATTCCCGGGACAGGCCGAAAAGCTTTCTTT.

This rearrangement joins TRBV18 to TRBJ1-6; 9 bases agree with TRBD1. Unmatched junction bases numbered 2, after V lost 0 bases and J lost 5 bases. This CDR3 has 16 amino acids. Germline CDR1 reads KGHSH; CDR2 reads LQKENI. The CDR3 DNA follows: TGTGCCAGCTCACCACCCGGGACAGGGAATAATTCACCCCTCCACTTT. This gives the protein CASSPPGTGNNSPLHF.

The chain combines TRBV10-3 with TRBJ1-2, with TRBD1 matching over 7 bases. Germline V lookup: CDR1 ENHRY, CDR2 SYGVKD. V was pared by 2 bases and J by 4 bases, with 10 bases of the junction left unmatched. This CDR3 contains 16 residues. The CDR3 bases are TGTGCCATCAGTGAGCCCCAGGGGGAGAGGCTCTATGGCTACACCTTC. This encodes CAISEPQGERLYGYTF.